Ten or more counts support the clone carrying this TCR beta chain. Its antigen is still unknown. The V end was cut by 5 bases, the J end by 2 bases, with 13 bases between. From germline, CDR1 is MNHEY and CDR2 SMNVEV (reference sequence). The CDR3 totals 14 residues. The data belong to a study of T cells in Graves' hyperthyroidism and ophthalmopathy. Study observations and caveats: The blood repertoire included most of the expanded thyroid clonotypes above 0.001. Stable hyperthyroidism and ophthalmopathy were separated using 13 V-J signatures.

Amplification of TCR beta CDR3 regions was performed using RNA transcripts as template. During a first-round RT-PCR of the TCR CDR3, the HTBI primer set was used. TCRdb analysed the multiplex PCR reads with MiXCR anew, one entry per CDR3 protein. The sample consists of approximately 590,000 distinct CDR3 sequences, 15% to 17% of them appearing once. This rearrangement joins TRBV27 to TRBJ2-7; D unresolved. The receptor comes from a woman aged 25 to 39 with Graves' hyperthyroidism. The sample consisted of blood. CDR3 amino acids: CASSPIDITYEQYF. In DNA, the CDR3 is TGTGCCAGCAGTCCCATCGACATAACCTACGAGCAGTACTTC.